A selection of T cell receptor beta chains follows, all from one sample in a study of T cell repertoires in cytomegalovirus infection. MiXCR, run by TCRdb on the reads, gives a single entry per CDR3 protein. The table lists around 530,000 distinct CDR3 sequences, approximately 26% of them singletons. Sequenced sample: PBMCs. These receptors all come from a human donor in good health (CMV status not recorded). Some clones in this sample may be carry-over from other donors' samples. Both conserved end residues are part of each CDR3. D genes are given only for firm matches. Expanded clones get a size class; other rows say once, few or many, or leave the size out.

clone_size	j_call	v_call	d_call	cdr3_nt	cdr3_aa
.	TRBJ1-2	TRBV19	.	TGTGCCAGTAGTATTGCAGGCATGTATGGCTACACCTTC	CASSIAGMYGYTF
.	TRBJ2-1	TRBV7-3	.	TGTGCCAGCAGCCTGTTGAAATCCAGGGGTGCGAATGAGCAGTTCTTC	CASSLLKSRGANEQFF
few	TRBJ2-1	TRBV6-2/TRBV6-3	TRBD1	TGTGCCAGCAGCAAGACCGGGACAGGGAACAATGAGCAGTTCTTC	CASSKTGTGNNEQFF
.	TRBJ1-5	TRBV6-1	.	TGTGCCAGCAGTGCCGGGTATGCGGGCCAGCCCCAGCATTTT	CASSAGYAGQPQHF
.	TRBJ2-4	TRBV18	TRBD2	TGTGCCAGCTCACCAATCCGGTCCGGGACTAGCGGGAGTGGGGCCAAAAACATTCAGTACTTC	CASSPIRSGTSGSGAKNIQYF
many	TRBJ1-5	TRBV6-1	.	TGTGCCAGCAGTGAGCAGATCAATCAGCCCCAGCATTTT	CASSEQINQPQHF
.	TRBJ1-4	TRBV6-5	.	TGTGCCAGCAGTTATCTTGGGGCGGAAAAACTGTTTTTT	CASSYLGAEKLFF
.	TRBJ2-3	TRBV7-2	.	TGTGCCAGCAGCTTAGCGGGAGTGGGGGATACGCAGTATTTT	CASSLAGVGDTQYF
.	TRBJ2-5	TRBV9	TRBD1	TGTGCCAGCAGCCCTCGGGACAGGCACCAAGAGACCCAGTACTTC	CASSPRDRHQETQYF
.	TRBJ2-3	TRBV4-1	TRBD2	TGCGCCAGCAGCCAAGATGGTAGCGGGAGAACAGATACGCAGTATTTT	CASSQDGSGRTDTQYF
few	TRBJ1-3	TRBV12-3/TRBV12-4	.	TGTGCCAGCAGTATCAGGGGTCGTGGAAACACCATATATTTT	CASSIRGRGNTIYF
few	TRBJ2-3	TRBV12-3/TRBV12-4	TRBD2	TGTGCCAGCAGTCTCTCTAGCGGGAGGGTAACAGATACGCAGTATTTT	CASSLSSGRVTDTQYF
.	TRBJ1-1	TRBV19	TRBD1	TGTGCCAGTAGTTTTGGACAGGGAATGACTGAAGCTTTCTTT	CASSFGQGMTEAFF
.	TRBJ2-2	TRBV6-2/TRBV6-3	TRBD2	TGTGCCAGCAGTTCCTCAACGGGACTAGCGGGAGGTGGCGTCGGGGAGCTGTTTTTT	CASSSSTGLAGGGVGELFF
.	TRBJ1-1	TRBV7-2	.	TGTGCCAGCAGCTTAGGGGGCGGGGGGGGCTGGGCTTTCTTT	CASSLGGGGGWAFF
few	TRBJ1-4	TRBV18	.	TGTGCCAGCTCACCGCCCGCAGGACGTAATGAAAAACTGTTTTTT	CASSPPAGRNEKLFF
.	TRBJ2-1	TRBV6-2/TRBV6-3	TRBD2	TGTGCCATCCAGCCCGTACTAGCGGGAGGGCCTAGGAATGAGCAGTTCTTC	CAIQPVLAGGPRNEQFF
.	TRBJ2-1	TRBV6-2/TRBV6-3	TRBD2	TGTGCCAGCAGTTATTACCTAGCGGGGTACAATGAGCAGTTCTTC	CASSYYLAGYNEQFF
.	TRBJ2-6	TRBV11-1	TRBD1	TGTGCCAGCAGCTTTGGACAGGGGAGCTCTGGGGCCAACGTCCTGACTTTC	CASSFGQGSSGANVLTF
.	TRBJ2-4	TRBV2	TRBD1	TGTGCCAGCAGTGCTACAGGGGGCAACATTCAGTACTTC	CASSATGGNIQYF
many	TRBJ2-1	TRBV7-2	TRBD2	TGTGCCAGCAGCTCCCCCGGGACTAGCGGGAGTTCGTCCTACAATGAGCAGTTCTTC	CASSSPGTSGSSSYNEQFF
.	TRBJ1-2	TRBV29-1	.	TGCAGCGTTGAAGAGGGTAACTATGGCTACACCTTC	CSVEEGNYGYTF
.	TRBJ2-1	TRBV20-1	TRBD2	TGCAGTGCTACCCGACCGGGACTAGCAGCTAATGAGCAGTTCTTC	CSATRPGLAANEQFF
.	TRBJ2-7	TRBV4-3	.	TGCGCCAGCAGCCGCACCAGGGGCGCCTGGCTCGAGCAGTACTTC	CASSRTRGAWLEQYF
few	TRBJ2-7	TRBV12-3/TRBV12-4	.	TGTGCCAGCAGCCCCACGGGGTATGGAATTGGGCGGGAGCAGTACTTC	CASSPTGYGIGREQYF
.	TRBJ2-3	TRBV7-2	TRBD1	TGTGCCAGCCGCGACAGGGCTACTAGCACAGATACGCAGTATTTT	CASRDRATSTDTQYF
.	TRBJ2-1	TRBV6-2/TRBV6-3	.	TGTGCCAGCACTCTGACCCCGGGGAATGAGCAGTTCTTC	CASTLTPGNEQFF
few	TRBJ2-6	TRBV6-2/TRBV6-3	TRBD1	TGTGCCAGCATTCCCCGGGACAGGGGGCGATCTGGGGCCAACGTCCTGACTTTC	CASIPRDRGRSGANVLTF
few	TRBJ2-1	TRBV7-9	TRBD2	TGTGCCAGCAGCTTAGTTAGCGGGAGGTACAATGAGCAGTTCTTC	CASSLVSGRYNEQFF